Each of the 13 T cell receptor beta chains below was sequenced from the same sample in a study of shared clonotypes between healthy human individuals (dated by TCRdb to the early 2020s). Library construction relied on the immunoSEQ multiplex PCR assay. The source is immuneACCESS, and TCRdb retained only in-frame sequences with V and J called. Part of the clones is not carried over; for the studies checked, unresolved V genes explain less than half of this, and the remainder is unexplained. The sample records about 680,000 clones, 60% to 75% of which are singletons. Of the sample, around 1.8% falls within the top ten clones. The sequenced sample was memory CD4+ T cells sorted from blood. The sample's cell subset or site, from its label and the paper: CD45RA-negative fraction. These receptors were collected from a woman aged 30 to 39 in good health.

The chain carries TRBV11-2 and TRBJ2-3; D uncertain. CDR1 and CDR2 from the germline V gene are SGHAT and FQNNGV. The CDR3 spans 15 residues. V was clipped by 1 base and J by 0 bases, with 8 bases between them. The CDR3 protein is CASSLGRSSTDTQYF. The CDR3 nucleotides are TGTGCCAGCAGCTTAGGGCGGTCTAGCACAGATACGCAGTATTTT.

V and J are TRBV5-4 and TRBJ2-3; 14 bases line up with TRBD2. This CDR3 has 17 amino acids. Unmatched junction bases numbered 6, after V lost 4 bases and J lost 2 bases. Germline V gene lookup returns CDR1 SGHNT and CDR2 YYREEE (reference sequence). The CDR3 DNA reads as TGTGCCAGCAGCCCTAGGACTAGCGGGGGGATCACAGATACGCAGTATTTT. Amino acids: CASSPRTSGGITDTQYF.

The sample holds a few counts of this clone. V usage is TRBV18 and J usage is TRBJ2-3, with D possibly called TRBD1 or TRBD2 (5 bases each). From germline, CDR1 is KGHSH and CDR2 LQKENI. V was pared by 3 bases and J by 5 bases, with 18 bases between. The CDR3 consists of 16 residues. In DNA, the CDR3 is TGTGCCAGCTCACCGGTCTCGAGGGGAAGTGGAGATACGCAGTATTTT. Its protein product is CASSPVSRGSGDTQYF.

This clone came up once. V is TRBV28 and J is TRBJ2-3; 8 bases agree with TRBD1. This CDR3 comprises 16 residues. Trimming at V came to 3 bases and at J to 5 bases, leaving 10 bases not matched to a gene. Germline V lookup: CDR1 MDHEN, CDR2 SYDVKM. CDR3 coding DNA: TGTGCCAGCAGTTTTCCTTCGGACAGGGCAGGAGATACGCAGTATTTT. Protein: CASSFPSDRAGDTQYF.

The chain combines TRBV2 with TRBJ2-7; the match to TRBD1 covers 7 bases. Per the germline V gene, CDR1 is SNHLY and CDR2 is FYNNEI. V lost 3 bases, J lost 7 bases, and 18 bases stayed unmatched. CDR3 size: 17 residues. CDR3 loop: CASSDPPGKGAGREQYF. CDR3 in DNA: TGTGCCAGCAGTGATCCCCCGGGAAAGGGGGCCGGGCGGGAGCAGTACTTC. Using reference TRBV2 and TRBJ2-7 for the parts outside the CDR3, the full variable domain is EPEVTQTPSHQVTQMGQEVILRCVPISNHLYFYWYRQILGQKVEFLVSFYNNEISEKSEIFDDQFSVERPDGSNFTLKIRSTKLEDSAMYFCASSDPPGKGAGREQYFGPGTRLTVT.

This rearrangement joins TRBV5-1 to TRBJ2-3, with a tentative D call TRBD2 (6 bases). Germline loops: CDR1 SGHRS, CDR2 YFSETQ. The CDR3 has 15 amino acids. V was shortened by 4 bases and J by 1 base, with 13 bases between the two germline ends. CDR3 protein: CASSELAFRTDTQYF. DNA for the CDR3: TGCGCCAGCAGCGAACTAGCATTTCGCACAGATACGCAGTATTTT.

The rearrangement links TRBV5-4 to TRBJ2-6; a possible D gene is TRBD1 (6 bases). V dropped 4 bases and J dropped 0 bases, with 20 bases sitting between them. The CDR3 is 19 residues long. CDR1 SGHNT and CDR2 YYREEE come from the germline V gene (reference sequence). The CDR3 spells CASSRPQGTPFSGANVLTF. The CDR3 bases are TGTGCCAGCAGCCGCCCCCAGGGGACGCCCTTCTCTGGGGCCAACGTCCTGACTTTC.

V and J are TRBV6-5 and TRBJ2-1; no definite D call. The CDR3 runs to 13 residues. The ends were cut back, 0 bases at V and 6 bases at J, with 6 bases in the middle. Germline CDR1 is MNHEY and CDR2 is SVGAGI. Here the CDR3 DNA reads TGTGCCAGCAGTTACTCTCACGGCAATGAGCAGTTCTTC. Translated, it gives CASSYSHGNEQFF.

The rearrangement joins TRBV6-6 to TRBJ1-2; the D is unclear. CDR1 and CDR2 (germline): MNHNY, SVGAGI (reference sequence). The CDR3 runs 14 residues. Trimming took 2 bases from V and 4 from J, leaving 11 bases between them. DNA for the CDR3: TGTGCCAGCAGTTACGGGAGTTCCGGCTATGGCTACACCTTC. It codes for CASSYGSSGYGYTF.

The gene calls are TRBV30 and TRBJ1-5, with D uncertain. Germline CDR1 GTSNPN, CDR2 SVGIG (reference sequence). V was pared by 2 bases and J by 2 bases, with 7 bases between. The CDR3 spans 13 residues. The CDR3 coding sequence is TGTGCCTGGAGTCATCGGGGCAATCAGCCCCAGCATTTT. Its translation: CAWSHRGNQPQHF. Filled out from reference TRBV30 and TRBJ1-5, the complete variable domain reads SQTIHQWPATLVQPVGSPLSLECTVEGTSNPNLYWYRQAAGRGLQLLFYSVGIGQISSEVPQNLSASRPQDRQFILSSKKLLLSDSGFYLCAWSHRGNQPQHFGDGTRLSIL.

The chain joins TRBV28 to TRBJ2-1, with 10 nucleotides matching TRBD2. The CDR3 runs to 14 residues. The J segment lost 10 bases and the V segment lost 2 bases, leaving 5 bases of the junction unmatched. From germline, CDR1 is MDHEN and CDR2 SYDVKM. The CDR3 here is CASSLEAGGREQFF. The CDR3 DNA reads TGTGCCAGCAGTTTAGAAGCGGGAGGGCGCGAGCAGTTCTTC.

This chain joins TRBV5-1 and TRBJ2-1, with a tentative D call TRBD1 (6 bases). V was pared by 0 bases and J by 7 bases, with 14 bases between. Germline V gene data show CDR1 as SGHRS and CDR2 as YFSETQ. CDR3 length equals 15 residues. The CDR3 loop is CASSLASGVENEQFF. DNA of the CDR3: TGCGCCAGCAGCTTGGCGTCAGGGGTTGAGAATGAGCAGTTCTTC. Full variable domain (rest looked up from reference TRBV5-1 and TRBJ2-1): KAGVTQTPRYLIKTRGQQVTLSCSPISGHRSVSWYQQTPGQGLQFLFEYFSETQRNKGNFPGRFSGRQFSNSRSEMNVSTLELGDSALYLCASSLASGVENEQFFGPGTRLTVL.

The V and J genes are TRBV5-6 and TRBJ1-2, with D perhaps matching TRBD1 (5 bases). Trimming left V 0 bases short and J 9 bases short, with 15 bases between. The germline V gene has CDR1 SGHDT and CDR2 YYEEEE. This CDR3 has 14 residues. CDR3 amino acids: CASSLERGGLSYTF. DNA of the CDR3: TGTGCCAGCAGCTTGGAAAGGGGAGGGCTGAGCTACACCTTC.